The 5 T cell receptor beta chains in this list originate from one sample, sequenced in a study of T cell responses to AZD1222 COVID-19 vaccine. Libraries were prepared by immunoSEQ multiplex PCR; TCRdb keeps only in-frame clonotypes and omits some of them. The data contain about 150,000 clones, roughly nine tenths of them singletons. The sequencing used peripheral blood, collected after recovery from COVID-19. These receptors came from an adult who had recovered from COVID-19.

The rearrangement uses TRBV9 and TRBJ1-3, with TRBD1 matching 9 bases. Germline V gene sequence: CDR1 SGDLS, CDR2 YYNGEE. V shed 0 bases, J shed 2 bases, and the junction held 6 bases outside the gene matches. The CDR3 runs to 17 residues. CDR3 loop: CASSVGDRERAGNTIYF. DNA of the CDR3: TGTGCCAGCAGCGTAGGGGACAGGGAGCGCGCTGGAAACACCATATATTTT. Based on the CDR3 plus reference TRBV9 and TRBJ1-3, the full variable domain is DSGVTQTPKHLITATGQRVTLRCSPRSGDLSVYWYQQSLDQGLQFLIQYYNGEERAKGNILERFSAQQFPDLHSELNLSSLELGDSALYFCASSVGDRERAGNTIYFGEGSWLTVV.

The chain has TRBV10-2 and TRBJ2-7; D is ambiguous. The V end was cut by 6 bases, the J end by 0 bases, with 6 bases between. CDR3 length: 12 amino acids. In germline, CDR1 is WSHSY, CDR2 SAAADI. Written as DNA, the CDR3 is TGCGCCAGCAGGCCCGCCTCCTACGAGCAGTACTTC. Its translation: CASRPASYEQYF.

The rearrangement links TRBV2 to TRBJ2-5; 9 bases line up with TRBD1. This CDR3 comprises 16 residues. The germline V gene has CDR1 SNHLY and CDR2 FYNNEI. J gave up 0 bases and V 5 bases, and 7 bases lay outside the gene matches. CDR3 in amino acids: CASSPRGDRDQETQYF. DNA of the CDR3: TGTGCCAGCAGTCCCAGAGGGGACAGGGACCAAGAGACCCAGTACTTC. Using reference TRBV2 and TRBJ2-5 for the parts outside the CDR3, the full variable domain is EPEVTQTPSHQVTQMGQEVILRCVPISNHLYFYWYRQILGQKVEFLVSFYNNEISEKSEIFDDQFSVERPDGSNFTLKIRSTKLEDSAMYFCASSPRGDRDQETQYFGPGTRLLVL.

The rearrangement joins TRBV29-1 to TRBJ2-7, with D possibly matching TRBD2 (8 bases). CDR1 and CDR2 (germline): SQVTM, ANQGSEA. Trimming removed 5 bases at V and 4 bases at J, with 27 bases between. The CDR3 totals 17 residues. CDR3 coding DNA: TGCAGCGTTCAACAGGGGTCCGGGACTAGGACCCTGTACGAGCAGTACTTC. This translates into CSVQQGSGTRTLYEQYF.

This chain connects TRBV27 to TRBJ1-1, with D possibly being TRBD1 (5 bases). The CDR3 runs to 14 residues. Trimming cost V 2 bases and J 4 bases, with 11 bases left between them. The V gene's germline CDR1 is MNHEY and CDR2 SMNVEV (reference sequence). The CDR3: CASSLRGQGTEAFF. In DNA, the CDR3 is TGTGCCAGCAGTTTAAGGGGCCAGGGCACTGAAGCTTTCTTT.